This paragraph covers one T cell receptor beta chain sequence. As yet, its antigen is unknown. Generated by immunoSEQ multiplex PCR, the TCRdb table keeps only in-frame clones and is missing some. This sample has about 190,000 clones, with just over 90% found just once. The data were taken from a study of T cell responses to AZD1222 COVID-19 vaccine. CDR3 length: 15 residues. Germline V gives CDR1 SGHRS, CDR2 YFSETQ. J gave up 2 bases and V 0 bases, and 1 base lay outside the gene matches. General observations from the study: Clonal diversity was possibly underestimated, and white British individuals and females predominated among donors.

The material was peripheral blood, obtained on day 0 of AZD1222 vaccination. The receptor comes from an adult in good health. The chain has TRBV5-1 and TRBJ1-2, with TRBD1 identical over 10 bases. CDR3 sequence: CASSLGQGANYGYTF. The CDR3, as DNA: TGCGCCAGCAGCTTGGGACAGGGGGCGAACTATGGCTACACCTTC.